Shown below are 25 T cell receptor beta chains from a single sample sequenced in a study of blood T cell repertoires in COVID-19. Sequenced by immunoSEQ multiplex PCR; TCRdb stores in-frame clones only, minus some. The data show under 250,000 clones, with roughly 88% seen just once and about 3.5% held by the top ten. The specimen was PBMCs or T cells enriched from blood (not recorded which). Receptor source: a woman aged 30 to 39 who had been exposed to COVID-19.

V is TRBV30 and J is TRBJ2-2, with a tentative D call TRBD1 (6 bases). Per the germline V gene, CDR1 is GTSNPN and CDR2 is SVGIG (reference sequence). The CDR3 spans 16 residues. V was shortened by 1 base and J by 4 bases, with 16 bases between the two germline ends. CDR3 DNA sequence: TGTGCCTGGAGTGGGGGATCGGGACAAAGCACCGGGGAGCTGTTTTTT. This sequence encodes CAWSGGSGQSTGELFF.

The genes are TRBV7-9 and TRBJ2-5; 7 bases agree with TRBD2. The CDR3 covers 14 residues. Germline V gives CDR1 SEHNR, CDR2 FQNEAQ (reference sequence). V lost 5 bases and J lost 0; bases outside the gene matches: 3. DNA for the CDR3: TGTGCCAGCAGCCCCCTAGCGGACCAAGAGACCCAGTACTTC. Encoded protein: CASSPLADQETQYF.

The J gene is TRBJ2-6, the V gene TRBV2; weak D call: TRBD1 (6 bases). CDR3 length: 18 residues. The germline CDR1 and CDR2 sequences are SNHLY and FYNNEI. Trimming shortened V by 5 bases and J by 1 base, and 18 bases separated the two germline ends. CDR3 DNA: TGTGCCAGCAGTTCAGGATTCGGAAGGGGGTCTGGGGCCAACGTCCTGACTTTC. It specifies CASSSGFGRGSGANVLTF.

This clone was counted once. This chain connects TRBV27 to TRBJ2-1, with TRBD2 as a possible D gene (6 bases). The V end was cut by 5 bases, the J end by 10 bases, with 15 bases between. In germline, CDR1 is MNHEY, CDR2 SMNVEV (reference sequence). The CDR3 totals 13 residues. The CDR3 reads CASSRIGTLEQFF. In nucleotides, the CDR3 is TGTGCCAGCAGTCGAATTGGGACTCTCGAGCAGTTCTTC.

V is TRBV20-1 and J is TRBJ2-5, with 7 bases aligning to TRBD2. After removal of 3 bases from V and 5 bases from J, the junction contained 0 bases not matched to a gene. The CDR3 has 11 residues. Per the germline V gene, CDR1 is DFQATT and CDR2 is SNEGSKA (reference sequence). CDR3 sequence: CSASGRETQYF. The CDR3 coding sequence is TGCAGTGCTAGCGGGAGGGAGACCCAGTACTTC.

This chain connects TRBV11-2 to TRBJ2-5, with 12 bases aligning to TRBD2. V lost 5 bases and J lost 10; bases outside the gene matches: 14. The length of the CDR3 is 16 residues. Germline lookup yields CDR1 SGHAT and CDR2 FQNNGV. The CDR3 loop reads CASSKRLAGETKVQYF. CDR3 bases: TGTGCCAGCAGCAAAAGACTAGCGGGAGAAACCAAGGTCCAGTACTTC.

This clone was counted only a few times. The chain has TRBV6-5 and TRBJ1-2; possibly TRBD1 for D (5 bases). The V end lost 2 bases, the J end lost 4 bases, and 5 bases lay between the germline ends. Germline lookup yields CDR1 MNHEY and CDR2 SVGAGI. The length of the CDR3 is 12 residues. This CDR3 is CASSYRGYGYTF. CDR3 nucleotides: TGTGCCAGCAGTTACAGGGGCTATGGCTACACCTTC.

The chain uses TRBV7-6 and TRBJ1-2; possibly TRBD1 for D (5 bases). This CDR3 has 15 amino acids. CDR1 SGHVS and CDR2 FNYEAQ come from the germline V gene. The V and J ends lost 3 bases and 8 bases respectively, with 19 bases between them. In DNA form, the CDR3 reads TGTGCCAGCAGCTTGGGGACGGAGCCCGCGGGGGGCTACACCTTC. It codes for CASSLGTEPAGGYTF.

This clone was counted between two and nine times. V is TRBV5-5 and J is TRBJ1-1; the match to TRBD1 covers 9 bases. Germline trimming cut 0 bases from V and 0 bases from J; bases unmatched to any gene: 6. Looked up from germline, CDR1 is SGHKS and CDR2 is YYEKEE (reference sequence). This CDR3 region has 17 residues. The CDR3 reads CASSLAYRQGVNTEAFF. Written as DNA, the CDR3 is TGTGCCAGCAGCTTGGCCTATAGACAGGGGGTGAACACTGAAGCTTTCTTT.

This clone has just one count. This chain joins TRBV6-5 and TRBJ2-7; 8 nucleotides match TRBD2. From germline, CDR1 is MNHEY and CDR2 SVGAGI. The junction had 5 bases not matched to a gene; V was cut back by 0 bases and J by 4 bases. CDR3 length equals 15 residues. In nucleotides, the CDR3 is TGTGCCAGCAGTTACTCGGCCGGGAGGGATTACGAGCAGTACTTC. As protein: CASSYSAGRDYEQYF.

The V and J genes are TRBV25-1 and TRBJ2-7, with 8 bases matching TRBD1. V shed 1 base, J shed 6 bases, and the junction held 11 bases outside the gene matches. This CDR3 contains 16 residues. CDR1 and CDR2 (germline): MGHDK, SYGVNS. In DNA form, the CDR3 reads TGTGCCAGCAGTGAATCAAAGACAGGGGATATGGCCGAGCAGTACTTC. As protein: CASSESKTGDMAEQYF.

The CDR3 reads CAWSVLAGGGELFF. Written as DNA, the CDR3 is TGTGCCTGGAGTGTACTAGCGGGAGGCGGGGAGCTGTTTTTT. V and J are TRBV30 and TRBJ2-2; 12 bases align to TRBD2. The CDR3 consists of 14 residues. Unmatched junction bases numbered 0, after V lost 0 bases and J lost 7 bases. Germline V gene lookup returns CDR1 GTSNPN and CDR2 SVGIG (reference sequence).

The V call is TRBV6-5, the J call TRBJ2-4; D is undetermined. The germline CDR1 and CDR2 sequences are MNHEY and SVGAGI. The germline V and J ends were trimmed by 0 bases and 7 bases, with 10 bases remaining between them. The CDR3 is 14 amino acids. In nucleotides, the CDR3 is TGTGCCAGCAGTTACTCGCCTAGATCGAACATTCAGTACTTC. As protein: CASSYSPRSNIQYF.

The CDR3 coding sequence is TGTGCCAGCAGCCTAGTGTCCAATCAGCCCCAGCATTTT. The encoded protein is CASSLVSNQPQHF. The chain carries TRBV28 and TRBJ1-5; D gene unclear. This CDR3 has 13 residues. Germline CDR1 and CDR2: MDHEN and SYDVKM. V lost 6 bases and J 3 bases, leaving 9 bases between the germline ends. The full variable domain, in which reference TRBV28 and TRBJ1-5 provide the parts outside the CDR3, is DVKVTQSSRYLVKRTGEKVFLECVQDMDHENMFWYRQDPGLGLRLIYFSYDVKMKEKGDIPEGYSVSREKKERFSLILESASTNQTSMYLCASSLVSNQPQHFGDGTRLSIL.

The chain joins TRBV27 to TRBJ2-7; D might be TRBD2 (5 bases). V lost 2 bases, J lost 0 bases, and 20 bases lay in between. CDR3 length equals 18 residues. The germline gives CDR1 MNHEY, CDR2 SMNVEV (reference sequence). This CDR3 is CASSLAGRGRASSYEQYF. The CDR3 DNA reads TGTGCCAGCAGTTTAGCGGGTCGTGGCCGGGCGAGCTCCTACGAGCAGTACTTC.

This chain connects TRBV9 to TRBJ1-5; a weak D match, TRBD1 (5 bases). The V gene's germline CDR1 is SGDLS and CDR2 YYNGEE. The CDR3 totals 13 residues. V shed 7 bases and J shed 5 bases, with 13 bases lying between them. CDR3 in amino acids: CASSLGDYQPQHF. DNA of the CDR3: TGTGCCAGCTCCCTGGGGGACTATCAGCCCCAGCATTTT.

The chain is built from TRBV10-3 and TRBJ1-1; a weak D match, TRBD1 (6 bases). Per the germline V gene, CDR1 is ENHRY and CDR2 is SYGVKD. Trimming removed 4 bases from V and 1 base from J, with 10 bases in between. This CDR3 spans 14 amino acids. Here the CDR3 reads CAISGTGWNTEAFF. In DNA form, the CDR3 reads TGTGCCATCAGTGGAACAGGGTGGAACACTGAAGCTTTCTTT.

V usage is TRBV5-6 and J usage is TRBJ2-1; 9 bases agree with TRBD2. The CDR3 sequence is 17 residues long. The V gene end was trimmed by 3 bases and the J gene end by 6 bases; junction bases not matched to a gene: 13. Germline V CDR1 and CDR2: SGHDT, YYEEEE. The CDR3, as DNA: TGTGCCAGCAGCTACACCCCAAGCGGGAGGAAGACCAATGAGCAGTTCTTC. Translated: CASSYTPSGRKTNEQFF.

The chain employs TRBV5-5 and TRBJ2-7; 8 bases fit TRBD2. V lost 4 bases, J lost 2 bases, and 8 bases stayed unmatched. The CDR3 has 15 amino acids. Per germline, CDR1 SGHKS and CDR2 YYEKEE (reference sequence). DNA for the CDR3: TGTGCCAGCAGCGGGGGGTTAGCGGGACCCTACGAGCAGTACTTC. As protein: CASSGGLAGPYEQYF.

The V and J genes are TRBV4-2 and TRBJ2-2; TRBD1 agrees at 8 bases. This CDR3 region has 17 residues. V dropped 0 bases and J dropped 5; count of bases not matched to a gene: 8. Germline values: CDR1 LGHNA, CDR2 YNFKEQ. In nucleotides, the CDR3 is TGTGCCAGCAGCCAAGATGGTGTCAGGGGGCCAACCGGGGAGCTGTTTTTT. Protein product: CASSQDGVRGPTGELFF.

This clone has just a few counts. The rearrangement uses TRBV14 and TRBJ2-7, with 14 nucleotides matching TRBD2. The CDR3 extends over 15 amino acids. Germline loops: CDR1 SGHDN, CDR2 FVKESK. Losses at the gene ends were 4 bases for V and 5 bases for J; bases not matched to a gene: 4. The CDR3 loop is CASSPGTSGRDEQYF. Here the CDR3 DNA reads TGTGCCAGCAGCCCCGGGACTAGCGGGAGAGACGAGCAGTACTTC.

This clone was seen a single time. The chain employs TRBV20-1 and TRBJ2-3; 9 nucleotides agree with TRBD2. Trimming at V came to 3 bases and at J to 6 bases, leaving 7 bases not matched to a gene. Germline V gene data show CDR1 as DFQATT and CDR2 as SNEGSKA (reference sequence). This CDR3 is built from 14 residues. The CDR3 DNA reads as TGCAGTGCTAGTTCCCTAGCGGGGCTGGATACGCAGTATTTT. This encodes CSASSLAGLDTQYF.

V and J are TRBV13 and TRBJ1-6, with TRBD1 matching 7 bases. Germline values: CDR1 PRHDT, CDR2 FYEKMQ (reference sequence). This CDR3 region has 13 residues. Trimming at V came to 5 bases and at J to 10 bases, leaving 5 bases not matched to a gene. The CDR3 here is CASSQTQGSPLHF. CDR3 nucleotide sequence: TGTGCCAGCAGCCAAACACAGGGGTCACCCCTCCACTTT.

This rearrangement joins TRBV30 to TRBJ2-5; D perhaps matches TRBD1 (5 bases). V lost 1 base, J lost 3 bases, and 9 bases lay in between. The CDR3 extends over 13 amino acids. Germline V gene sequence: CDR1 GTSNPN, CDR2 SVGIG (reference sequence). The CDR3 spells CAWSDATEETQYF. CDR3 bases: TGTGCCTGGAGTGATGCGACAGAAGAGACCCAGTACTTC. Full variable domain (rest looked up from reference TRBV30 and TRBJ2-5): SQTIHQWPATLVQPVGSPLSLECTVEGTSNPNLYWYRQAAGRGLQLLFYSVGIGQISSEVPQNLSASRPQDRQFILSSKKLLLSDSGFYLCAWSDATEETQYFGPGTRLLVL.

The V gene is TRBV29-1, the J gene TRBJ2-3; D might be TRBD2 (6 bases). Trimming took off 3 bases at V and 8 bases at J, with 9 bases between the two ends. CDR1 SQVTM and CDR2 ANQGSEA come from the germline V gene. CDR3 length equals 11 residues. The CDR3 spells CSVETGSTQYF. The CDR3 DNA reads TGCAGCGTTGAGACCGGGAGTACGCAGTATTTT.